This T cell receptor beta chain is drawn from a study of cytomegalovirus exposure and HLA in healthy donors. V lost 10 bases and J lost 4; bases outside the gene matches: 23. There are 18 residues in the CDR3. Germline CDR1 reads SGHVS; CDR2 reads FQNEAQ. About this clone itself: Its target is not known.

Notes on the study in general: When the data were analyzed later, several of the most significant clusters appeared to be linked to common viral pathogens. Within a later analysis, the majority of CMV-associated TCR beta chains appeared HLA-restricted. Equally common other TCR beta chains were less clonally expanded than HLA-associated ones, a later analysis found.

The study ran its PCR with 60 Vbeta and 13 Jbeta primers. TCRdb's copy holds only in-frame clones and misses some; the assay was immunoSEQ multiplex PCR. The data show 150,000 or so clones, roughly 85% seen once. The specimen sequenced was PBMCs. This chain uses TRBV7-8 with TRBJ2-7, with 9 bases identical to TRBD2. The sequence was obtained from a man in his fifties in good health and CMV-seropositive. The CDR3 loop reads CATIPLRGRGGVRYEQYF. Written as DNA, the CDR3 is TGTGCCACTATACCGTTGAGGGGGCGGGGGGGCGTCCGATACGAGCAGTACTTC.